The text below deals with one T cell receptor beta chain. The J segment lost 2 bases and the V segment lost 0 bases, leaving 2 bases of the junction unmatched. The CDR3 covers 15 residues. Germline V gene sequence: CDR1 MNHNY, CDR2 SVGAGI (reference sequence). The data originate from a study of blood T cell repertoires in COVID-19. Across the whole study: Sites in the United States, Italy and Spain provided acute and convalescent COVID-19 samples. T cells, B-cell-depleted T cells, or PBMCs supplied cDNA or gDNA.

Seattle patient enrollment occurred during active infection, with longitudinal follow-up thereafter. Profiled with immunoSEQ multiplex PCR; TCRdb holds only in-frame clones, not every one. The table shows roughly 290,000 clones, with about 85% occurring only once. Material for sequencing was peripheral blood. V usage is TRBV6-6 and J usage is TRBJ1-2, with 8 bases lining up with TRBD1. The TCR was taken from a human donor with COVID-19, enrolled during active disease. The donor label of this sample is uncertain. CDR3 protein: CASSYSDRDNYGYTF. The CDR3 DNA follows: TGTGCCAGCAGTTACTCGGACAGGGACAACTATGGCTACACCTTC.